The 31 T cell receptor beta chains in this list originate from one sample, sequenced in a study of cytomegalovirus exposure and HLA in healthy donors. PCR amplification relied on 60 Vbeta primers (plus 13 Jbeta primers). Sequencing was performed with immunoSEQ multiplex PCR; in TCRdb, only in-frame clones are kept and a portion is missing. The sample contains approximately 160,000 clones, roughly four fifths of which appear only once. The sequencing sample was made of PBMCs. These receptors all stem from a man aged 45 to 65 in good health and CMV-seropositive.

In its sample, this clone was seen a few times. The chain combines TRBV7-2 with TRBJ1-1, with a weak D call TRBD1 (6 bases). V was trimmed by 4 bases and J by 0 bases, leaving 12 bases between them. The CDR3 contains 15 residues. Germline CDR1 SGHTA, CDR2 FQGNSA. The CDR3 DNA reads TGTGCCAGCAGCTACCCGACAGGAATGAACACTGAAGCTTTCTTT. Its protein is CASSYPTGMNTEAFF.

The chain employs TRBV7-7 and TRBJ2-5; 9 positions agree with TRBD2. Losses at the gene ends were 5 bases for V and 4 bases for J; bases not matched to a gene: 8. The germline gives CDR1 SSHAT, CDR2 FNYEAQ (reference sequence). The CDR3 spans 15 residues. The CDR3 here is CASSPDAGGRETQYF. CDR3 DNA sequence: TGTGCCAGCAGCCCCGACGCGGGGGGGAGAGAGACCCAGTACTTC.

Details on this clone: One end of the junction does not line up with germline, which may come from a read error. The gene calls are TRBV28 and TRBJ1-2; D gene unclear. The CDR3 loop spans 12 amino acids. Germline lookup yields CDR1 MDHEN and CDR2 SYDVKM. The CDR3 region has the DNA TGTGCCAGCAGTGTCCGGGGATATGACTACACCTTC. The encoded protein is CASSVRGYDYTF.

This chain links TRBV13 with TRBJ2-3; 12 bases map to TRBD2. CDR3 length equals 15 residues. Germline values: CDR1 PRHDT, CDR2 FYEKMQ (reference sequence). J gave up 4 bases and V 7 bases, and 6 bases lay outside the gene matches. The CDR3 DNA follows: TGTGCCAGCAAAGTCGGGACTAGCGGGCCAGATACGCAGTATTTT. As protein: CASKVGTSGPDTQYF.

The rearrangement uses TRBV7-9 and TRBJ1-4; D may be TRBD1 (5 bases). Trimming removed 8 bases at V and 8 bases at J, with 15 bases between. The CDR3 contains 13 residues. The germline V gene has CDR1 SEHNR and CDR2 FQNEAQ (reference sequence). CDR3 nucleotides: TGTGCCAGCGGGGCAGGGTCCGGAGAAAAACTGTTTTTT. Translated: CASGAGSGEKLFF.

In this sample, this clone turned up a few times. The gene calls are TRBV4-1 and TRBJ1-1, with 9 bases fitting TRBD1. Germline V gives CDR1 MGHRA, CDR2 YSYEKL. The junction had 22 bases not matched to a gene; V was cut back by 7 bases and J by 4 bases. This CDR3 has 19 residues. The CDR3 loop reads CASTIRRVPGQGSGTEAFF. DNA for the CDR3: TGCGCCAGCACCATAAGGAGAGTACCGGGACAGGGATCGGGCACTGAAGCTTTCTTT.

The chain employs TRBV7-8 and TRBJ2-1; TRBD2 is a possible D gene (5 bases). CDR3 size: 16 residues. V shed 5 bases and J shed 0 bases, with 14 bases lying between them. The germline V gene has CDR1 SGHVS and CDR2 FQNEAQ. The CDR3 region has the DNA TGTGCCAGCAGCCGCCGTAGCGATAGCTCCTACAATGAGCAGTTCTTC. Translation gives CASSRRSDSSYNEQFF.

This chain connects TRBV7-8 to TRBJ1-2; the D gene is possibly TRBD1 (6 bases). Germline loops: CDR1 SGHVS, CDR2 FQNEAQ. This CDR3 is built from 13 residues. V dropped 1 base and J dropped 6 bases, with 9 bases sitting between them. The DNA for the CDR3 is TGTGCCAGCAGCTTAGGGGGGCTTGATGGCTACACCTTC. Its translation is CASSLGGLDGYTF.

This chain connects TRBV9 to TRBJ2-7; D might be TRBD1 (6 bases). Deletions cut 0 bases from V and 4 bases from J, with 14 bases between. Per the germline V gene, CDR1 is SGDLS and CDR2 is YYNGEE. The CDR3 has 15 amino acids. This chain's CDR3 is CASSVAWDTTYEQYF. CDR3 DNA: TGTGCCAGCAGCGTAGCGTGGGACACCACGTACGAGCAGTACTTC. Filled out from reference TRBV9 and TRBJ2-7, the complete variable domain reads DSGVTQTPKHLITATGQRVTLRCSPRSGDLSVYWYQQSLDQGLQFLIQYYNGEERAKGNILERFSAQQFPDLHSELNLSSLELGDSALYFCASSVAWDTTYEQYFGPGTRLTVT.

The rearrangement links TRBV7-2 to TRBJ1-1, with no clear D. Germline CDR1 is SGHTA and CDR2 is FQGNSA. V was shortened by 2 bases and J by 4 bases, with 11 bases between the two germline ends. CDR3 length: 14 residues. CDR3 residues: CASSLSGSGTEAFF. The CDR3 nucleotides read TGTGCCAGCAGCTTATCGGGGTCCGGCACTGAAGCTTTCTTT.

The gene calls are TRBV7-6 and TRBJ2-7, with TRBD2 matching 8 bases. The germline V gene has CDR1 SGHVS and CDR2 FNYEAQ. J was trimmed by 0 bases and V by 4 bases; bases with no gene match: 8. CDR3 size: 16 residues. DNA of the CDR3: TGTGCCAGCAGCTCTGGATTAGCGGGAAGCTCCTACGAGCAGTACTTC. Protein: CASSSGLAGSSYEQYF.

This sequence joins TRBV7-3 and TRBJ2-2; 9 bases line up with TRBD1. CDR1 and CDR2 (germline): SGHTA, FQGTGA. The CDR3 has 17 residues. The V segment lost 4 bases and the J segment 4 bases; nucleotides outside the gene matches: 10. CDR3: CASSSPSDRGGTGELFF. Here the CDR3 DNA reads TGTGCCAGCAGCTCCCCCTCGGACAGGGGTGGCACCGGGGAGCTGTTTTTT.

V and J are TRBV19 and TRBJ1-4; no clear D. There are 16 residues in the CDR3. V lost 2 bases, J lost 5 bases, and 15 bases lay in between. Germline assignment: CDR1 LNHDA and CDR2 SQIVND (reference sequence). CDR3: CASSINSGAQNEKLFF. In DNA form, the CDR3 reads TGTGCCAGTAGTATAAATTCGGGAGCACAAAATGAAAAACTGTTTTTT.

This rearrangement joins TRBV5-4 to TRBJ2-7; TRBD2 might be the D (7 bases). With 4 bases removed from V and 1 base from J, the gap between germline ends came to 12 bases. The germline CDR1 and CDR2 sequences are SGHNT and YYREEE (reference sequence). CDR3 length equals 14 residues. The DNA of the CDR3 is TGTGCCAGCAGCCCCGGGGGGCTTTCCTACGAGCAGTACTTC. Protein: CASSPGGLSYEQYF.

This clone came up once. The chain combines TRBV7-2 with TRBJ1-2; TRBD1 might be the D (6 bases). This CDR3 is 12 amino acids long. CDR1 is SGHTA, CDR2 FQGNSA, per germline. V was cut by 4 bases and J by 8 bases, with 11 bases left in between. The CDR3 region has the DNA TGTGCCAGCAGCTCGACAGGAAGAGGCTACACCTTC. Amino acids: CASSSTGRGYTF.

In nucleotides, the CDR3 is TGTGCCAGCAGAACGGGGCAGGGGGCCATGGGTGAGCAGTTCTTC. Protein product: CASRTGQGAMGEQFF. V gene TRBV6-5 combines with J gene TRBJ2-1, with 8 bases fitting TRBD1. Germline V gene sequence: CDR1 MNHEY, CDR2 SVGAGI. This CDR3 comprises 15 residues. The V and J ends lost 6 bases and 9 bases, in that order; junction bases with no gene match: 13.

The V and J genes are TRBV7-9 and TRBJ1-1, with unresolved D. The CDR3 has 13 residues. Looked up from germline, CDR1 is SEHNR and CDR2 is FQNEAQ (reference sequence). Trimming shortened V by 1 base and J by 10 bases, and 13 bases separated the two germline ends. CDR3 DNA sequence: TGTGCCAGCAGCTTAGTTCGGCAGGAGGTAGCTTTCTTT. Its protein is CASSLVRQEVAFF. Based on the CDR3 plus reference TRBV7-9 and TRBJ1-1, the full variable domain is DTGVSQNPRHKITKRGQNVTFRCDPISEHNRLYWYRQTLGQGPEFLTYFQNEAQLEKSRLLSDRFSAERPKGSFSTLEIQRTEQGDSAMYLCASSLVRQEVAFFGQGTRLTVV.

This sequence joins TRBV5-1 and TRBJ2-5; possible D gene TRBD2, 5 bases. The V and J ends lost 6 bases and 1 base respectively, with 10 bases between them. CDR1 is SGHRS, CDR2 YFSETQ, per germline. This CDR3 has 13 residues. The CDR3 protein is CASTRTPQETQYF. In DNA form, the CDR3 reads TGCGCCAGCACCCGGACTCCCCAAGAGACCCAGTACTTC.

This chain uses TRBV14 with TRBJ2-7, with D unresolved. The V gene's germline CDR1 is SGHDN and CDR2 FVKESK. Trimming removed 0 bases from V and 6 bases from J, with 12 bases in between. The CDR3 is made up of 14 amino acids. This CDR3 reads CASSQDHLGREQYF. In nucleotides, the CDR3 is TGTGCCAGCAGCCAAGATCATCTGGGCCGCGAGCAGTACTTC.

V is TRBV27 and J is TRBJ1-5, with D perhaps TRBD1 (5 bases). CDR1 MNHEY and CDR2 SMNVEV come from the germline V gene (reference sequence). The CDR3 covers 14 residues. V was cut by 4 bases and J by 6 bases, with 13 bases left in between. CDR3 residues: CASSSRLGGQPQHF. For the CDR3, the DNA is TGTGCCAGCAGTTCCCGCCTCGGGGGTCAGCCCCAGCATTTT.

This clone has more than one count but fewer than ten. V is TRBV5-1 and J is TRBJ1-1, with a possible D match to TRBD1 (5 bases). The CDR3 extends over 13 amino acids. From germline, CDR1 is SGHRS and CDR2 YFSETQ. Trimming took off 3 bases at V and 3 bases at J, with 9 bases between the two ends. The CDR3 nucleotides read TGCGCCAGCAGCTGGATAGGGGACACTGAAGCTTTCTTT. Translating it yields CASSWIGDTEAFF.

This chain connects TRBV20-1 to TRBJ1-4; no clear D. This CDR3 is 10 amino acids long. The germline V gene encodes CDR1 DFQATT and CDR2 SNEGSKA (reference sequence). Trimming pared 5 bases from V and 5 bases from J, leaving 3 bases between. The CDR3 loop is CSAVNEKLFF. CDR3 in DNA: TGCAGTGCTGTAAATGAAAAACTGTTTTTT.

This chain uses TRBV6-6 with TRBJ2-1; 7 bases agree with TRBD1. CDR1 and CDR2 from the germline V gene are MNHNY and SVGAGI (reference sequence). The CDR3 runs 15 residues. The junction had 4 bases not matched to a gene; V was cut back by 5 bases and J by 0 bases. The CDR3 loop reads CASSPDRSSYNEQFF. CDR3 nucleotide sequence: TGTGCCAGCAGTCCGGACAGGAGCTCCTACAATGAGCAGTTCTTC.

The rearrangement uses TRBV6-5 and TRBJ2-7, with D possibly matching TRBD2 (7 bases). Germline V CDR1 and CDR2: MNHEY, SVGAGI. The V end lost 10 bases, the J end lost 3 bases, and 13 bases lay between the germline ends. This CDR3 spans 12 amino acids. The CDR3 reads CAIGGGFYEQYF. Written as DNA, the CDR3 is TGTGCCATAGGGGGGGGATTCTACGAGCAGTACTTC.

The chain joins TRBV18 to TRBJ1-6; D is undetermined. Trimming pared 2 bases from V and 8 bases from J, leaving 10 bases between. Germline CDR1 KGHSH, CDR2 LQKENI. The CDR3 contains 14 residues. The CDR3, as DNA: TGTGCCAGCTCACCAAGGGTCGGGGATTCACCCCTCCACTTT. Protein product: CASSPRVGDSPLHF.

This chain links TRBV28 with TRBJ2-5; the D gene is possibly TRBD2 (6 bases). Trimming removed 6 bases at V and 3 bases at J, with 14 bases between. CDR1 MDHEN and CDR2 SYDVKM come from the germline V gene. The CDR3 totals 14 residues. The DNA of the CDR3 is TGTGCCAGCAGCTCCGCGGGGCGGGAAGAGACCCAGTACTTC. Protein product: CASSSAGREETQYF.

The chain recombines TRBV7-3 with TRBJ2-3, with TRBD2 identical over 7 bases. The CDR3 runs 16 residues. With V trimmed by 5 bases and J by 1 base, 9 bases remained unmatched. CDR1 and CDR2 from the germline V gene are SGHTA and FQGTGA. CDR3 DNA sequence: TGTGCCAGCAGCCCCTCTACTAGCGTGGGCACAGATACGCAGTATTTT. This sequence encodes CASSPSTSVGTDTQYF.

The chain recombines TRBV9 with TRBJ1-2; D unclear. Germline CDR1 and CDR2: SGDLS and YYNGEE. Trimming removed 0 bases at V and 4 bases at J, with 13 bases between. The CDR3 sequence is 15 residues long. CDR3 nucleotide sequence: TGTGCCAGCAGCGTAGGGAGTGTAACGGGCTATGGCTACACCTTC. It codes for CASSVGSVTGYGYTF.

This clone was seen only once. CDR3 protein: CASSPTLLAGTNEQFF. CDR3 bases: TGCGCCAGCAGCCCAACCCTACTAGCGGGGACTAATGAGCAGTTCTTC. This chain joins TRBV5-1 and TRBJ2-1, with 10 bases fitting TRBD2. This CDR3 spans 16 amino acids. CDR1 and CDR2 from the germline V gene are SGHRS and YFSETQ. With 4 bases clipped from V and 7 bases from J, the junction kept 11 bases outside the gene matches.

This rearrangement joins TRBV9 to TRBJ2-7; D unresolved. V lost 0 bases and J lost 2, with 12 bases in between. CDR3 length: 15 amino acids. The germline V gene encodes CDR1 SGDLS and CDR2 YYNGEE. The CDR3 is CASSVEAQTPYEQYF. The CDR3 nucleotides read TGTGCCAGCAGCGTAGAGGCCCAGACTCCCTACGAGCAGTACTTC.

The chain joins TRBV4-1 to TRBJ2-1, with TRBD2 matching 7 bases. There are 17 residues in the CDR3. The trim removed 4 bases at V and 7 bases at J, leaving 16 bases unmatched. From germline, CDR1 is MGHRA and CDR2 YSYEKL. The CDR3 loop is CASSRGRGGGKGNEQFF. CDR3 in DNA: TGCGCCAGCAGCCGGGGACGTGGGGGGGGGAAGGGGAATGAGCAGTTCTTC.